This T cell receptor beta chain was sequenced for a study of blood T cell repertoires in COVID-19. Background on the study: Sites across the United States, Italy and Spain contributed samples from acute and convalescent COVID-19. Sources were T cells, B-cell-depleted T cells, or PBMCs; the material itself was cDNA or gDNA.

As originally analysed: By means of reference gene primer amplification, nucleated cell counts were estimated. Method: immunoSEQ multiplex PCR; TCRdb's copy keeps in-frame clones and lacks some. The V and J calls and clone size were taken over from that table, and D and trimming were inferred from the DNA. The repertoire holds just under 85,000 clones, with approximately 83% as singletons. The CDR3 sequence is 17 residues long. Trimming shortened V by 5 bases and J by 1 base, and 18 bases separated the two germline ends. Germline CDR1 and CDR2: LNHDA and SQIVND (reference sequence). This clonotype was obtained from a woman older than 75 with acute or convalescent COVID-19. V gene TRBV19 combines with J gene TRBJ2-1, with D possibly being TRBD1 (5 bases). The sample comprised peripheral blood. The CDR3 nucleotides read TGTGCCAGTAGTTCGCCTGTACAGGTAGGATCCTACAATGAGCAGTTCTTC. This translates into CASSSPVQVGSYNEQFF.